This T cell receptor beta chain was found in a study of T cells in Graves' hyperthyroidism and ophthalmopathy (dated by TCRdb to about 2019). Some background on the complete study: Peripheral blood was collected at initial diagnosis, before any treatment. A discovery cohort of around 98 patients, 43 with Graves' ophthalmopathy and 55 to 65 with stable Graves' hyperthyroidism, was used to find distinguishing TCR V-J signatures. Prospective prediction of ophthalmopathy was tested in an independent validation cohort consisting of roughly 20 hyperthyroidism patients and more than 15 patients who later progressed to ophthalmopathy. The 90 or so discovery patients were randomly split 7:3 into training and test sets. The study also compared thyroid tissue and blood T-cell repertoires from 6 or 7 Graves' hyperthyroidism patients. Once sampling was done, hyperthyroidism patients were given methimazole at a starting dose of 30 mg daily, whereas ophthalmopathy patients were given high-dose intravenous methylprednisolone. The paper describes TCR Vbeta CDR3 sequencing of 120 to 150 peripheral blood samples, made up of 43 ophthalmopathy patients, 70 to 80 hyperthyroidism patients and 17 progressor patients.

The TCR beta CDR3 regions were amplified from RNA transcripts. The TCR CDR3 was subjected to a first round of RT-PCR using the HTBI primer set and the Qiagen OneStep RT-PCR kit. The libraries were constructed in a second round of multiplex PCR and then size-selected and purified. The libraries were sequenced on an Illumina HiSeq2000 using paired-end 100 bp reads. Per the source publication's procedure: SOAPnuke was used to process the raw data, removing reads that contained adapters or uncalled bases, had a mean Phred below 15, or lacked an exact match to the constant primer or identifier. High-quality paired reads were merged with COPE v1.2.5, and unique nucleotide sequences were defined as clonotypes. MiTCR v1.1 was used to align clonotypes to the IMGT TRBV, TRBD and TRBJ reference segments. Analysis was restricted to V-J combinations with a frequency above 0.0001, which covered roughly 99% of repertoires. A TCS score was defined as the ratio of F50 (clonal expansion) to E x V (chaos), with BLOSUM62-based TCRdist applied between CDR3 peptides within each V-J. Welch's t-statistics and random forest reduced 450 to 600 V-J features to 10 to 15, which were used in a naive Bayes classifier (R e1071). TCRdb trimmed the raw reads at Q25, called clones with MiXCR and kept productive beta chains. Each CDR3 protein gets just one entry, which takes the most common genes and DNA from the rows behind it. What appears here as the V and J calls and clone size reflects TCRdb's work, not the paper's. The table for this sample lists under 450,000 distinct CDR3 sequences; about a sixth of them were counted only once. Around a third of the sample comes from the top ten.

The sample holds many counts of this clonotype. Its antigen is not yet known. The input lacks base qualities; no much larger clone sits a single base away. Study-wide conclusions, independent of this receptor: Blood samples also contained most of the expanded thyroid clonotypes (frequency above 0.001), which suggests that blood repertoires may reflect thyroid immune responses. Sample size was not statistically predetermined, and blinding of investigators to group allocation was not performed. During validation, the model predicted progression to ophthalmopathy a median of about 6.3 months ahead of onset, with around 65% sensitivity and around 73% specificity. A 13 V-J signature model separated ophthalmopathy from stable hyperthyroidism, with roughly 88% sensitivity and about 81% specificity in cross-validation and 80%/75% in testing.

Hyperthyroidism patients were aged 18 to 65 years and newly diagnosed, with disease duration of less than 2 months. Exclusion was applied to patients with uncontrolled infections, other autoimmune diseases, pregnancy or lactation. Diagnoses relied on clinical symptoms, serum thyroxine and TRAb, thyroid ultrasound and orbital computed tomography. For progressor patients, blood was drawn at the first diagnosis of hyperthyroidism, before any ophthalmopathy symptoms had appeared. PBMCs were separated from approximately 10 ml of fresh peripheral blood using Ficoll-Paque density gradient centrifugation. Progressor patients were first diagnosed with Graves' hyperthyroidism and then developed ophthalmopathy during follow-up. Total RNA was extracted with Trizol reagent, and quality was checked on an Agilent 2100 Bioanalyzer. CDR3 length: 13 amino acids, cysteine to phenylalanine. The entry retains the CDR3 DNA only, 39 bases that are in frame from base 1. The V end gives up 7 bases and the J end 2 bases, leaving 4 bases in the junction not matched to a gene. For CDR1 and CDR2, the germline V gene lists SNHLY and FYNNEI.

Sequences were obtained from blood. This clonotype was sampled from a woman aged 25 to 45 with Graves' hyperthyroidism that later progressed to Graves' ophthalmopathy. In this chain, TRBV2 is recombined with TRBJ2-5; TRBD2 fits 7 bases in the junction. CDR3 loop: CASIGGSQETQYF. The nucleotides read TGTGCCAGCATCGGGGGGTCGCAAGAGACCCAGTACTTC.